Shown below are 21 T cell receptor beta chains from a single sample sequenced in a study of T cells in Graves' hyperthyroidism and ophthalmopathy. RNA transcripts yielded amplified TCR beta CDR3 regions. TCR CDR3 regions were first amplified by RT-PCR with HTBI primers. In TCRdb, the multiplex PCR reads were re-called with MiXCR into one record per CDR3 protein. Among hundreds of thousands of distinct CDR3 sequences listed, 40% to 55% were seen once. The specimen was peripheral blood or thyroid tissue (not recorded which). All receptors come from an adult man with Graves' disease, either hyperthyroidism or ophthalmopathy (not recorded which).

The chain joins TRBV9 to TRBJ1-2; D is possibly TRBD1 (6 bases). The CDR3 runs 15 residues. V lost 1 base to trimming and J lost 5 bases, with 15 bases between them. Germline V gives CDR1 SGDLS, CDR2 YYNGEE. The CDR3: CASSVSSGDGYGYTF. The CDR3, as DNA: TGTGCCAGCAGCGTAAGCTCAGGGGACGGTTATGGCTACACCTTC.

This clonotype was counted many times. The chain joins TRBV9 to TRBJ1-6; no reliable D call. V dropped 1 base and J dropped 8 bases, with 10 bases sitting between them. Germline V gives CDR1 SGDLS, CDR2 YYNGEE. The CDR3 totals 14 residues. CDR3 sequence: CASSVSGEYSPLHF. The CDR3 region has the DNA TGTGCCAGCAGCGTATCGGGAGAGTATTCACCCCTCCACTTT.

Many counts were recorded for this clonotype. The chain couples TRBV29-1 to TRBJ1-1; no reliable D call. V dropped 4 bases and J dropped 7 bases, with 7 bases sitting between them. The CDR3 loop spans 10 amino acids. Germline-derived CDR1 and CDR2 are SQVTM and ANQGSEA. This CDR3 reads CSVVKGEAFF. CDR3 in DNA: TGCAGCGTTGTCAAGGGTGAAGCTTTCTTT. Using reference TRBV29-1 and TRBJ1-1 for the parts outside the CDR3, the full variable domain is SAVISQKPSRDICQRGTSLTIQCQVDSQVTMMFWYRQQPGQSLTLIATANQGSEATYESGFVIDKFPISRPNLTFSTLTVSNMSPEDSSIYLCSVVKGEAFFGQGTRLTVV.

The chain has TRBV4-3 and TRBJ2-7, with D possibly matching TRBD1 (6 bases). The germline V gene has CDR1 LGHNA and CDR2 YSLEER. V was trimmed by 5 bases and J by 5 bases, leaving 22 bases between them. This CDR3 has 16 residues. The CDR3 sequence: CASSLGASLVSDEQYF. In DNA, the CDR3 is TGCGCCAGCAGCTTGGGGGCTAGTCTAGTTAGCGACGAGCAGTACTTC.

The V and J genes are TRBV25-1 and TRBJ2-5; 14 bases align to TRBD2. V shed 5 bases, J shed 7 bases, and the junction held 3 bases outside the gene matches. Germline V CDR1 and CDR2: MGHDK, SYGVNS. This CDR3 is built from 14 residues. CDR3 coding DNA: TGTGCCAGCAGTCGGACTAGCGGGGGGCGGACCCAGTACTTC. Protein: CASSRTSGGRTQYF.

Notes on this clonotype: The conserved closing phenylalanine or tryptophan is absent in this CDR3, likely reflecting a read error. The chain uses TRBV2 and TRBJ2-5; D not resolved. In germline, CDR1 is SNHLY, CDR2 FYNNEI. The CDR3 has 14 residues. The V end lost 6 bases, the J end lost 4 bases, and 15 bases lay between the germline ends. The CDR3 sequence: CASSQEPPSETQYS. The CDR3 coding sequence is TGTGCCAGCAGCCAAGAACCACCTTCAGAGACCCAGTACTCC.

This clonotype has ten or more counts. The rearrangement joins TRBV29-1 to TRBJ1-1; no clear D gene. The CDR3 is made up of 13 amino acids. The V end was cut by 7 bases, the J end by 3 bases, with 15 bases between. Germline-derived CDR1 and CDR2 are SQVTM and ANQGSEA. CDR3 residues: CSEKVGTDTEAFF. CDR3 coding DNA: TGCAGCGAAAAGGTCGGAACCGACACTGAAGCTTTCTTT.

This clonotype was counted a single time. One junction end disagrees with the germline gene, perhaps due to a read error. The chain couples TRBV7-8 to TRBJ1-2, with D perhaps matching TRBD1 (6 bases). This CDR3 has 16 residues. CDR1 and CDR2 from the germline V gene are SGHVS and FQNEAQ. The CDR3 region is CAGSLVPRGKSYGYTF. CDR3 bases: TGTGCCGGCAGCTTAGTTCCCAGGGGCAAGAGCTATGGCTACACCTTC.

To note about this clonotype: The conserved final phenylalanine or tryptophan is absent from the CDR3, which likely points to a read error. V usage is TRBV7-6 and J usage is TRBJ2-7; D not resolved. This CDR3 contains 14 residues. CDR1 SGHVS and CDR2 FNYEAQ come from the germline V gene. In DNA form, the CDR3 reads TGCGCCAGCAGCTTGGTTCTACTCTCCTACGAGCAGTACCTC. Protein product: CASSLVLLSYEQYL.

A few counts support this clonotype. The chain has TRBV19 and TRBJ1-2, with D possibly being TRBD1 (6 bases). CDR1 is LNHDA, CDR2 SQIVND, per germline (reference sequence). The CDR3 consists of 13 residues. CDR3: CAVKDRLEGGYTF. Here the CDR3 DNA reads TGTGCTGTAAAAGACAGGCTGGAAGGTGGCTACACCTTC.

This clonotype was recorded many times. The V and J genes are TRBV29-1 and TRBJ2-7; D may be TRBD2 (5 bases). The CDR3 is 11 amino acids. CDR1 is SQVTM and CDR2 is ANQGSEA in the germline V gene. V lost 8 bases to trimming and J lost 6 bases, with 14 bases between them. DNA for the CDR3: TGCAGCTCCTCACTTCGGGGCGAGCAGTACTTC. Protein sequence: CSSSLRGEQYF.

The V call is TRBV10-3, the J call TRBJ1-2, with 8 bases matching TRBD1. In germline, CDR1 is ENHRY, CDR2 SYGVKD. This CDR3 has 14 amino acids. J gave up 6 bases and V 7 bases, and 10 bases lay outside the gene matches. CDR3: CAINTWGQEDGYTF. In DNA form, the CDR3 reads TGTGCCATCAACACCTGGGGACAGGAAGATGGCTACACCTTC.

The J gene is TRBJ1-2, the V gene TRBV5-4; 12 bases match TRBD1. The CDR3 covers 14 residues. With V trimmed by 4 bases and J by 7 bases, 5 bases remained unmatched. Per germline, CDR1 SGHNT and CDR2 YYREEE (reference sequence). The CDR3 region has the DNA TGTGCCAGCAGCACGGGACAGGGGGCGTTTGGCTACACCTTC. It translates to CASSTGQGAFGYTF.

This chain links TRBV2 with TRBJ1-4; perhaps TRBD1 as D (5 bases). With 3 bases removed from V and 10 bases from J, the gap between germline ends came to 12 bases. Per the germline V gene, CDR1 is SNHLY and CDR2 is FYNNEI. The CDR3 is 13 residues long. The CDR3 nucleotides are TGTGCCAGCAGTGAGGACGGGACTGGAAAACTGTTTTTT. Its protein is CASSEDGTGKLFF.

This clonotype was observed many times. This chain links TRBV20-1 with TRBJ1-6; D may be TRBD1 (5 bases). V lost 4 bases and J lost 5, with 6 bases in between. Germline V lookup: CDR1 DFQATT, CDR2 SNEGSKA (reference sequence). The CDR3 covers 12 residues. CDR3 sequence reads: CSATGNNSPLHF. The DNA for the CDR3 is TGCAGTGCTACAGGGAATAATTCACCCCTCCACTTT.

This clonotype was counted at least ten times. V gene TRBV2 combines with J gene TRBJ1-5; no reliable D call. Germline V gene data show CDR1 as SNHLY and CDR2 as FYNNEI. The CDR3 consists of 15 residues. Trimming shortened V by 2 bases and J by 2 bases, and 10 bases separated the two germline ends. The CDR3 DNA reads TGTGCCAGCAGTGAATTTTATGGGGGCAATCAGCCCCAGCATTTT. Translated: CASSEFYGGNQPQHF.

The rearrangement joins TRBV7-2 to TRBJ2-1; D remains unclear. The CDR3 runs 13 residues. Germline CDR1 is SGHTA and CDR2 is FQGNSA. V was cut by 1 base and J by 7 bases, with 8 bases left in between. Here the CDR3 reads CASSLVGRNEQFF. The CDR3 coding sequence is TGTGCCAGCAGCTTAGTGGGAAGGAATGAGCAGTTCTTC. Drawing the rest from reference TRBV7-2 and TRBJ2-1, the complete variable domain is GAGVSQSPSNKVTEKGKDVELRCDPISGHTALYWYRQSLGQGLEFLIYFQGNSAPDKSGLPSDRFSAERTGGSVSTLTIQRTQQEDSAVYLCASSLVGRNEQFFGPGTRLTVL.

The CDR3 is CASSVGFRDSAQHF. CDR3 DNA sequence: TGTGCCAGCAGCGTAGGTTTCCGGGACTCAGCCCAGCATTTT. The chain employs TRBV9 and TRBJ1-5, with a weak D call TRBD1 (5 bases). The CDR3 contains 14 residues. CDR1 SGDLS and CDR2 YYNGEE come from the germline V gene. V lost 0 bases and J lost 11, with 15 bases in between.

This rearrangement joins TRBV6-5 to TRBJ1-1; 8 bases map to TRBD1. Germline V gene data show CDR1 as MNHEY and CDR2 as SVGAGI. CDR3 length: 11 amino acids. V shed 8 bases, J shed 4 bases, and the junction held 0 bases outside the gene matches. CDR3 sequence reads: CASGQGTEAFF. The DNA for the CDR3 is TGTGCCAGCGGACAGGGCACTGAAGCTTTCTTT.

V is TRBV10-3 and J is TRBJ1-3; D not certain. CDR1 is ENHRY, CDR2 SYGVKD, per germline. The CDR3 runs to 12 residues. The V and J ends lost 3 bases and 14 bases respectively, with 14 bases between them. CDR3 sequence: CAISDPTDGLYF. CDR3 DNA: TGTGCCATCAGTGACCCTACGGACGGCCTATATTTT.

The chain recombines TRBV7-9 with TRBJ1-2; D is undetermined. The CDR3 length is 13 residues. Germline V gene data show CDR1 as SEHNR and CDR2 as FQNEAQ (reference sequence). The germline V and J ends were trimmed by 8 bases and 7 bases, with 17 bases remaining between them. The CDR3 nucleotides are TGTGCCAGCCGGCCCGGGTCCCCCGGTGGCTACACCTTC. This sequence encodes CASRPGSPGGYTF.